The 29 T cell receptor beta chains reported below all come from one sample, sequenced in a study of T-cell memory formation after mild COVID-19. TCRdb recomputed calls from the 5' RACE reads with MiXCR, one row per CDR3 protein. The sample lists about 470,000 distinct CDR3 sequences, about 20% occurring once. Sequencing was carried out using PBMCs or a T cell subset sorted from them (not recorded which). These receptors all stem from an adult woman who had mild COVID-19 (a few samples of this study predate the infection). Cell type and time point are not known.

The chain is built from TRBV5-6 and TRBJ1-3, with 7 bases identical to TRBD1. CDR3 size: 15 residues. Per the germline V gene, CDR1 is SGHDT and CDR2 is YYEEEE. The ends lost 5 bases at V and 0 bases at J; junction bases unmatched: 5. CDR3 DNA: TGTGCCAGCAGGCACGGACAGGTCTCTGGAAACACCATATATTTT. It codes for CASRHGQVSGNTIYF.

This sequence joins TRBV6-5 and TRBJ2-2; D perhaps matches TRBD2 (5 bases). V dropped 5 bases and J dropped 5 bases, with 15 bases sitting between them. CDR3 size: 15 residues. Germline V CDR1 and CDR2: MNHEY, SVGAGI. This CDR3 reads CASSGTWSGTGELFF. CDR3 bases: TGTGCCAGCAGTGGAACCTGGTCGGGGACCGGGGAGCTGTTTTTT.

The gene calls are TRBV5-1 and TRBJ2-2; perhaps TRBD1 as D (7 bases). Deletions cut 3 bases from V and 5 bases from J, with 14 bases between. The CDR3 extends over 15 amino acids. CDR1 is SGHRS and CDR2 is YFSETQ in the germline V gene. The CDR3 DNA reads TGCGCCAGCAGCTGGCGGGACAGCAATACCGGGGAGCTGTTTTTT. Its translation is CASSWRDSNTGELFF.

The chain links TRBV5-1 to TRBJ2-7, with 10 bases fitting TRBD2. The junction had 8 bases not matched to a gene; V was cut back by 0 bases and J by 5 bases. From germline, CDR1 is SGHRS and CDR2 YFSETQ. The CDR3 runs 16 residues. CDR3 nucleotides: TGCGCCAGCAGCTTGGGAGTAGCGGGGGGTACCGACGAGCAGTACTTC. This sequence encodes CASSLGVAGGTDEQYF. The whole variable domain, remainder taken from reference TRBV5-1 and TRBJ2-7, is KAGVTQTPRYLIKTRGQQVTLSCSPISGHRSVSWYQQTPGQGLQFLFEYFSETQRNKGNFPGRFSGRQFSNSRSEMNVSTLELGDSALYLCASSLGVAGGTDEQYFGPGTRLTVT.

This clonotype was seen more than once but under ten times. The V and J genes are TRBV10-3 and TRBJ2-2, with a tentative D call TRBD1 (5 bases). Germline CDR1 reads ENHRY; CDR2 reads SYGVKD. V was shortened by 2 bases and J by 7 bases, with 5 bases between the two germline ends. The CDR3 has 12 residues. This chain's CDR3 is CAISERGGELFF. The CDR3 DNA sequence: TGTGCCATCAGTGAGAGGGGCGGGGAGCTGTTTTTT.

This clonotype was detected a few times. The chain recombines TRBV12-3 or TRBV12-4 with TRBJ2-6; TRBD1 is a possible D gene (6 bases). The CDR3 has 20 residues. V was cut by 5 bases and J by 2 bases, with 25 bases left in between. CDR3 DNA: TGTGCCAGCAGTGCGCGGACAGCTGTTGATTTTCTTACTGGGGCCAACGTCCTGACTTTC. Protein product: CASSARTAVDFLTGANVLTF.

To note about this clonotype: An end of the junction differs from the germline gene, which may be a read error. This rearrangement joins TRBV9 to TRBJ2-2, with D perhaps TRBD1 (6 bases). There are 14 residues in the CDR3. CDR1 and CDR2 (germline): SGDLS, YYNGEE. The CDR3 DNA reads as TGTGCCAGCAGCCCAGGGACAACCCCCGGGGAGCTGATTTTT. Translated: CASSPGTTPGELIF.

The chain carries TRBV11-2 and TRBJ2-7; unclear D gene. Germline V gene sequence: CDR1 SGHAT, CDR2 FQNNGV. CDR3 length equals 13 residues. V lost 2 bases and J lost 4, with 9 bases in between. Here the CDR3 reads CASSLSDLYEQYF. CDR3 coding DNA: TGTGCCAGCAGCTTATCGGACCTATACGAGCAGTACTTC.

The chain carries TRBV7-9 and TRBJ2-1; D could derive from TRBD1 or TRBD2 (5 bases each). Germline CDR1 reads SEHNR; CDR2 reads FQNEAQ (reference sequence). The CDR3 extends over 13 amino acids. The germline V and J ends were trimmed by 5 bases and 5 bases, with 10 bases remaining between them. The CDR3 region has the DNA TGTGCCAGCAGCCACGGGACGGACAATGAGCAGTTCTTC. Its translation is CASSHGTDNEQFF.

The chain uses TRBV7-8 and TRBJ1-4; 8 bases fit TRBD1. Germline V gene data show CDR1 as SGHVS and CDR2 as FQNEAQ. The CDR3 consists of 15 residues. Trimming cost V 5 bases and J 8 bases; bases outside gene matches: 10. CDR3 coding DNA: TGTGCCAGCAGCCCGCGGACAGGGTACGACGAAAAACTGTTTTTT. Amino acids: CASSPRTGYDEKLFF.

V and J are TRBV5-1 and TRBJ2-3; no clear D. The length of the CDR3 is 14 residues. V shed 5 bases and J shed 2 bases, with 12 bases lying between them. Germline assignment: CDR1 SGHRS and CDR2 YFSETQ. In DNA, the CDR3 is TGCGCCAGCAGGAGACTCACGGCCACAGATACGCAGTATTTT. Translation gives CASRRLTATDTQYF.

A few counts support this clonotype. The chain employs TRBV5-5 and TRBJ2-2; 7 nucleotides line up with TRBD1. CDR3 length: 18 amino acids. Germline CDR1 and CDR2: SGHKS and YYEKEE (reference sequence). J lost 0 bases, V lost 4 bases, and 12 bases had no gene match. CDR3 region: CASSLSVRGTSNTGELFF. CDR3 coding DNA: TGTGCCAGCAGCCTATCGGTCAGGGGGACATCGAACACCGGGGAGCTGTTTTTT.

The V call is TRBV5-1, the J call TRBJ1-3, with a weak D call TRBD1 (5 bases). The V end was cut by 1 base, the J end by 0 bases, with 8 bases between. CDR3 length: 15 residues. Germline CDR1 reads SGHRS; CDR2 reads YFSETQ. The CDR3: CASSLFRDSGNTIYF. CDR3 DNA sequence: TGCGCCAGCAGCTTGTTCAGGGACTCTGGAAACACCATATATTTT.

V usage is TRBV5-1 and J usage is TRBJ2-6; possible D gene TRBD2, 5 bases. The CDR3 spans 19 residues. V lost 4 bases to trimming and J lost 2 bases, with 22 bases between them. Germline V lookup: CDR1 SGHRS, CDR2 YFSETQ. CDR3 region: CASSLGRGQFWTGANVLTF. In nucleotides, the CDR3 is TGCGCCAGCAGCCTCGGTAGAGGGCAGTTCTGGACTGGGGCCAACGTCCTGACTTTC.

In this sample, this clonotype turned up a few times. V gene TRBV5-1 combines with J gene TRBJ2-1; 8 nucleotides line up with TRBD1. V shed 6 bases and J 6 bases; nucleotides not matched to a gene: 14. The CDR3 sequence is 16 residues long. Germline lookup yields CDR1 SGHRS and CDR2 YFSETQ. The CDR3: CASKKIQGALSNEQFF. DNA of the CDR3: TGCGCCAGCAAGAAAATTCAGGGGGCGTTGAGCAATGAGCAGTTCTTC.

V usage is TRBV2 and J usage is TRBJ2-1; D might be TRBD2 (7 bases). The CDR3 spans 17 residues. Trimming took off 3 bases at V and 7 bases at J, with 22 bases between the two ends. Germline lookup yields CDR1 SNHLY and CDR2 FYNNEI. CDR3 DNA sequence: TGTGCCAGCAGTGAGCCCCGGGGGGCGGGAGAGAGTAATGAGCAGTTCTTC. Translating gives CASSEPRGAGESNEQFF.

This clonotype was found a few times. The chain joins TRBV18 to TRBJ2-1; a weak D match, TRBD2 (6 bases). The CDR3 contains 14 residues. Germline V gene data show CDR1 as KGHSH and CDR2 as LQKENI. The V gene lost 4 bases and the J gene lost 6 bases, with 13 bases spanning the gap. In DNA, the CDR3 is TGTGCCAGCTCACGGGACTCGACTGGCAATGAGCAGTTCTTC. Protein product: CASSRDSTGNEQFF.

The gene calls are TRBV3-1 and TRBJ1-1; D ambiguous. V was trimmed by 5 bases and J by 0 bases, leaving 16 bases between them. Germline V gene data show CDR1 as LGHDT and CDR2 as YNNKEL (reference sequence). The CDR3 length is 16 residues. CDR3 amino acids: CASSKMISLMNTEAFF. DNA of the CDR3: TGTGCCAGCAGCAAGATGATCAGCCTCATGAACACTGAAGCTTTCTTT. Combining the CDR3 with reference TRBV3-1 and TRBJ1-1 gives the whole variable domain DTAVSQTPKYLVTQMGNDKSIKCEQNLGHDTMYWYKQDSKKFLKIMFSYNNKELIINETVPNRFSPKSPDKAHLNLHINSLELGDSAVYFCASSKMISLMNTEAFFGQGTRLTVV.

The rearrangement uses TRBV11-2 and TRBJ1-2; 8 nucleotides agree with TRBD1. With V trimmed by 2 bases and J by 7 bases, 12 bases remained unmatched. Germline CDR1 SGHAT, CDR2 FQNNGV. The CDR3 spans 16 residues. The CDR3 is CASSLIRDRNFFGYTF. CDR3 bases: TGTGCCAGCAGCTTAATCCGGGACAGGAATTTCTTTGGCTACACCTTC. The full variable domain, completed using reference TRBV11-2 and TRBJ1-2, is EAGVAQSPRYKIIEKRQSVAFWCNPISGHATLYWYQQILGQGPKLLIQFQNNGVVDDSQLPKDRFSAERLKGVDSTLKIQPAKLEDSAVYLCASSLIRDRNFFGYTFGSGTRLTVV.

The genes are TRBV5-1 and TRBJ2-1; TRBD1 is a possible D gene (6 bases). The CDR3 contains 14 residues. Trimming left V 1 base short and J 5 bases short, with 10 bases between. Germline values: CDR1 SGHRS, CDR2 YFSETQ. The chain's CDR3 is CASSLRHRDNEQFF. CDR3 sequence (DNA): TGCGCCAGCAGCTTGAGGCACAGGGACAATGAGCAGTTCTTC.

This clonotype was picked up many times. The V call is TRBV30, the J call TRBJ2-1; 7 bases map to TRBD2. The length of the CDR3 is 12 residues. The V segment lost 3 bases and the J segment 10 bases; nucleotides outside the gene matches: 6. Germline assignment: CDR1 GTSNPN and CDR2 SVGIG (reference sequence). The CDR3 loop reads CAWRGAGDEQFF. The DNA of the CDR3 is TGTGCCTGGAGGGGCGCGGGGGACGAGCAGTTCTTC.

This clonotype was seen ten or more times. The rearrangement joins TRBV6-2 or TRBV6-3 to TRBJ2-2, with TRBD2 identical over 12 bases. CDR3 length: 17 residues. J lost 2 bases, V lost 5 bases, and 6 bases had no gene match. Germline-derived CDR1 and CDR2 are MNHEY and SVGEGT. CDR3: CASSRGLAGPNTGELFF. The CDR3 DNA sequence: TGTGCCAGCAGTCGCGGACTAGCGGGACCTAACACCGGGGAGCTGTTTTTT.

This clonotype was found a few times. V usage is TRBV21-1 and J usage is TRBJ1-6. TRBV21-1 is termed a pseudogene. This CDR3 spans 14 amino acids. The chain's CDR3 is CASSKSGRDSPLHF. CDR3 nucleotide sequence: TGTGCCAGCAGCAAAAGTGGAAGAGATTCACCCCTCCACTTT.

The chain couples TRBV5-1 to TRBJ2-6; D unresolved. The V gene lost 4 bases and the J gene lost 0 bases, with 5 bases spanning the gap. Per germline, CDR1 SGHRS and CDR2 YFSETQ. This CDR3 has 14 amino acids. CDR3 protein: CASSISSGANVLTF. The CDR3 DNA reads as TGCGCCAGCAGCATCAGCTCTGGGGCCAACGTCCTGACTTTC.

This clonotype was seen a few times. V and J are TRBV12-3 or TRBV12-4 and TRBJ1-5, with a weak D call TRBD1 (5 bases). Between the trimmed V and J ends, which lost 4 bases and 0 bases, there was a span of 10 bases. This CDR3 spans 15 amino acids. The CDR3 sequence: CASSSQGYSNQPQHF. The CDR3 region has the DNA TGTGCCAGCAGTTCCCAGGGTTATAGCAATCAGCCCCAGCATTTT.

The sample holds many counts of this clonotype. The genes are TRBV5-1 and TRBJ2-1, with 9 bases aligning to TRBD1. CDR1 SGHRS and CDR2 YFSETQ come from the germline V gene. V shed 4 bases and J 5 bases; nucleotides not matched to a gene: 4. The CDR3 extends over 14 amino acids. CDR3 amino acids: CASSPGQGHNEQFF. CDR3 sequence (DNA): TGCGCCAGCAGCCCGGGACAGGGTCACAATGAGCAGTTCTTC.

V gene TRBV5-5 combines with J gene TRBJ1-5; 7 bases fit TRBD1. The J segment lost 4 bases and the V segment lost 0 bases, leaving 4 bases of the junction unmatched. CDR1 and CDR2 (germline): SGHKS, YYEKEE (reference sequence). The CDR3 runs 15 residues. CDR3 bases: TGTGCCAGCAGCTTGGTATACAGGGGAAATCAGCCCCAGCATTTT. Encoded protein: CASSLVYRGNQPQHF. The full variable domain, with the rest looked up from reference TRBV5-5 and TRBJ1-5, is DAGVTQSPTHLIKTRGQQVTLRCSPISGHKSVSWYQQVLGQGPQFIFQYYEKEERGRGNFPDRFSARQFPNYSSELNVNALLLGDSALYLCASSLVYRGNQPQHFGDGTRLSIL.

This clonotype showed up many times. This chain links TRBV20-1 with TRBJ2-7, with D possibly TRBD2 on 5 matching bases. CDR3 length: 14 amino acids. The germline V and J ends were trimmed by 0 bases and 3 bases, with 12 bases remaining between them. Looked up from germline, CDR1 is DFQATT and CDR2 is SNEGSKA (reference sequence). CDR3 loop: CSAREPPAGYEQYF. CDR3 nucleotide sequence: TGCAGTGCTAGAGAGCCGCCCGCGGGCTACGAGCAGTACTTC.

This chain connects TRBV29-1 to TRBJ1-1; D not resolved. Trimming took 1 base from V and 10 from J, leaving 10 bases between them. This CDR3 comprises 11 residues. CDR1 is SQVTM and CDR2 is ANQGSEA in the germline V gene. The CDR3 region is CSVEGGTRAFF. The CDR3, as DNA: TGCAGCGTTGAAGGGGGAACCAGAGCTTTCTTT.